This entry lists 6 T cell receptor beta chains sequenced from one sample in a study of shared clonotypes between healthy human individuals. Data came from immunoSEQ multiplex PCR; TCRdb stores just in-frame clones and leaves some out. The sample holds hundreds of thousands of clones, roughly 77% seen once. The sample taken for sequencing was PBMCs. These receptor sequences come from a middle-aged woman in good health. Some clones in this sample may be carry-over from other donors' samples.

CDR3 nucleotide sequence: TGTGCCAGCTCCCTCACTGGGATTATATCCACAGATACGCAGTATTTT. It encodes CASSLTGIISTDTQYF. This sequence joins TRBV18 and TRBJ2-3; D gene uncertain. With 6 bases removed from V and 2 bases from J, the gap between germline ends came to 18 bases. This CDR3 region has 16 residues. The germline gives CDR1 KGHSH, CDR2 LQKENI.

The chain links TRBV7-2 to TRBJ2-7, with TRBD2 matching over 9 bases. From germline, CDR1 is SGHTA and CDR2 FQGNSA. V dropped 2 bases and J dropped 4; count of bases not matched to a gene: 12. CDR3 size: 17 residues. The CDR3 here is CASSLISGGRAYYEQYF. In DNA form, the CDR3 reads TGTGCCAGCAGCTTAATCTCTGGCGGGAGGGCCTATTACGAGCAGTACTTC.

In its sample, this clone was seen once. The chain carries TRBV29-1 and TRBJ2-7, with D tentatively TRBD1 (6 bases). V lost 4 bases and J lost 2, with 12 bases in between. CDR1 SQVTM and CDR2 ANQGSEA come from the germline V gene. The CDR3 is made up of 13 amino acids. The chain's CDR3 is CSVVLGQTYEQYF. The CDR3 DNA is TGCAGCGTTGTGCTAGGACAGACCTACGAGCAGTACTTC.

The chain employs TRBV2 and TRBJ2-2; 11 positions match TRBD2. Germline assignment: CDR1 SNHLY and CDR2 FYNNEI. This CDR3 has 16 amino acids. V trimming: 7 bases; J trimming: 7 bases; junction bases outside the gene matches: 11. The CDR3 spells CASTLELAGAIGELFF. CDR3 coding DNA: TGTGCCAGCACGCTCGAACTAGCGGGAGCTATCGGGGAGCTGTTTTTT.

V usage is TRBV11-2 and J usage is TRBJ2-3, with 16 bases matching TRBD2. The V segment lost 5 bases and the J segment 6 bases; nucleotides outside the gene matches: 5. Germline V gene lookup returns CDR1 SGHAT and CDR2 FQNNGV. CDR3 length: 16 amino acids. Written as DNA, the CDR3 is TGTGCCAGCAGCGAGGGACTAGCGGGAGGGGCCGATACGCAGTATTTT. Translating gives CASSEGLAGGADTQYF.

The V and J genes are TRBV7-9 and TRBJ2-1; D gene uncertain. The V end was cut by 4 bases, the J end by 4 bases, with 14 bases between. From germline, CDR1 is SEHNR and CDR2 FQNEAQ (reference sequence). The CDR3 length is 15 residues. In DNA form, the CDR3 reads TGTGCCAGCAGCTCACTCTGGGCTACTTACAATGAGCAGTTCTTC. It specifies CASSSLWATYNEQFF. Looking up the rest from reference TRBV7-9 and TRBJ2-1 gives the full variable domain: DTGVSQNPRHKITKRGQNVTFRCDPISEHNRLYWYRQTLGQGPEFLTYFQNEAQLEKSRLLSDRFSAERPKGSFSTLEIQRTEQGDSAMYLCASSSLWATYNEQFFGPGTRLTVL.